The clone carrying this T cell receptor beta chain was observed many times. Its antigen is unknown. These data originate in a study of CD8 T cells in ankylosing spondylitis. Study-level findings and limits: Clones linked with disease were CD8+ and fairly uncommon in the peripheral blood. Matched ankylosing spondylitis synovial fluid reportedly contained a significantly enriched population of disease-linked clones. Characteristic of ankylosing spondylitis blood, it appeared, was a TCR beta motif comprising roughly 8 highly homologous variants. Prior work had noted some motif variants in reactive arthritis blood and synovial fluid.

CDR3 length: 14 residues. The germline CDR1 and CDR2 sequences are MDHEN and SYDVKM. V dropped 6 bases and J dropped 2 bases, with 14 bases sitting between them. One entry per CDR3 protein results from TCRdb running MiXCR on the 5' RACE reads. The sample yields about 140,000 distinct CDR3 sequences, roughly 8% seen once. The chain employs TRBV28 and TRBJ2-7; D unresolved. Sequencing used synovial fluid, either unsorted or a sorted T cell fraction (not recorded which). The source of this sequence is a male donor with ankylosing spondylitis. The CDR3 DNA is TGTGCCAGCAGCACTATTGACTTGACCTACGAGCAGTACTTC. This encodes CASSTIDLTYEQYF.